The following is a T cell receptor beta chain sequence with its context. This record comes from a study of blood T cell repertoires in COVID-19. Study overall: Material from acute and convalescent COVID-19 was sourced from the United States, Italy and Spain. In each case, the material was cDNA or gDNA derived from T cells, B-cell-depleted T cells, or PBMCs.

As originally analysed: Cell counts per sample came from amplifying reference gene primers. Repertoires were generated with immunoSEQ multiplex PCR, while TCRdb's copy carries only in-frame clones and drops some. That table supplies the V and J calls and clone size; D and trimming were determined from the DNA. The sample yields more than 150,000 clones, 70% to 85% seen once. Per the germline V gene, CDR1 is SNHLY and CDR2 is FYNNEI. The CDR3 runs 16 residues. J lost 0 bases, V lost 3 bases, and 5 bases had no gene match. The receptor comes from a human donor in a cohort sampled during active COVID-19. Sequenced input: peripheral blood. V is TRBV2 and J is TRBJ1-3; 7 bases map to TRBD1. The DNA of the CDR3 is TGTGCCAGCAGTGAGGCGGGGACAGACTCTGGAAACACCATATATTTT. Protein sequence: CASSEAGTDSGNTIYF.